This passage covers 26 T cell receptor beta chains from one sample sequenced in a study of memory CD4+ T cells and cytomegalovirus serostatus. The data were produced by immunoSEQ multiplex PCR, yet TCRdb's version contains in-frame clones alone and is incomplete. The sample shows about 50,000 clones, around 78% of them seen only once. Single viable CD3+CD4+CD8-CD45RO+ cells were sorted as the memory CD4+ T cells. The sample taken for sequencing was memory CD4+ T cells from blood. The source of these receptors is an adult in good health and CMV-seronegative.

This clone was seen a handful of times. The rearrangement uses TRBV18 and TRBJ2-2; TRBD1 aligns across 7 bases. The CDR3 sequence is 16 residues long. V lost 3 bases and J lost 0; bases outside the gene matches: 4. Germline V gene data show CDR1 as KGHSH and CDR2 as LQKENI. The CDR3 reads CASSPFGTANTGELFF. CDR3 DNA: TGTGCCAGCTCACCGTTCGGGACAGCGAACACCGGGGAGCTGTTTTTT.

The sample holds one count of this clone. This rearrangement joins TRBV7-9 to TRBJ2-2; 8 nucleotides match TRBD2. CDR1 SEHNR and CDR2 FQNEAQ come from the germline V gene (reference sequence). CDR3 length: 17 residues. V gave up 2 bases and J gave up 5 bases; unmatched junction bases: 10. The DNA of the CDR3 is TGTGCCAGCAGCTTACGGGTCGATGCGGGAGGTACCGGGGAGCTGTTTTTT. This translates into CASSLRVDAGGTGELFF. The full variable domain, with the rest looked up from reference TRBV7-9 and TRBJ2-2, is DTGVSQNPRHKITKRGQNVTFRCDPISEHNRLYWYRQTLGQGPEFLTYFQNEAQLEKSRLLSDRFSAERPKGSFSTLEIQRTEQGDSAMYLCASSLRVDAGGTGELFFGEGSRLTVL.

The rearrangement uses TRBV28 and TRBJ2-1; 7 nucleotides agree with TRBD2. CDR3 size: 16 residues. In germline, CDR1 is MDHEN, CDR2 SYDVKM. After removal of 8 bases from V and 4 bases from J, the junction contained 14 bases not matched to a gene. The CDR3 DNA reads as TGTGCCAGCCGCGGGGTAGGGGCTAGCGGTTACAATGAGCAGTTCTTC. Amino acids: CASRGVGASGYNEQFF.

The V gene is TRBV28, the J gene TRBJ1-5, with no clear D. CDR1 and CDR2 (germline): MDHEN, SYDVKM. Trimming removed 8 bases from V and 3 bases from J, with 11 bases in between. CDR3 length equals 13 residues. As DNA, the CDR3 is TGTGCCAGCGCTTTAGGGTACAATCAGCCCCAGCATTTT. This encodes CASALGYNQPQHF.

This clone has just one count. V is TRBV28 and J is TRBJ2-1; possibly TRBD2 for D (5 bases). Germline V gene data show CDR1 as MDHEN and CDR2 as SYDVKM. The CDR3 has 14 amino acids. Between the trimmed V and J ends, which lost 8 bases and 5 bases, there was a span of 16 bases. Here the CDR3 DNA reads TGTGCCAGCCGGGAAGACCGCTGGAACAATGAGCAGTTCTTC. Its translation: CASREDRWNNEQFF.

CDR3 residues: CASSLPSGRGLGEQFF. CDR3 DNA sequence: TGTGCCAGCAGCCTCCCTAGCGGGAGAGGATTGGGTGAGCAGTTCTTC. The chain employs TRBV27 and TRBJ2-1, with 10 bases aligning to TRBD2. The CDR3 totals 16 residues. V lost 6 bases, J lost 9 bases, and 14 bases stayed unmatched. Germline loops: CDR1 MNHEY, CDR2 SMNVEV (reference sequence).

The chain links TRBV28 to TRBJ1-4; 8 bases line up with TRBD1. CDR3 length: 14 residues. V lost 5 bases, J lost 7 bases, and 6 bases stayed unmatched. Germline V lookup: CDR1 MDHEN, CDR2 SYDVKM. The CDR3 DNA is TGTGCCAGCAGTACAGGGGGGGGTGGTGAAAAACTGTTTTTT. Its translation is CASSTGGGGEKLFF.

This sequence joins TRBV30 and TRBJ1-2; D remains ambiguous. V lost 0 bases, J lost 4 bases, and 12 bases lay in between. CDR3 length: 14 residues. Germline assignment: CDR1 GTSNPN and CDR2 SVGIG (reference sequence). The CDR3 DNA is TGTGCCTGGAGTGTTTCTCTAGGGAGCTATGGCTACACCTTC. Translated, it gives CAWSVSLGSYGYTF.

Only a few counts were recorded for this clone. The V call is TRBV13, the J call TRBJ2-1, with D tentatively TRBD2 (6 bases). From germline, CDR1 is PRHDT and CDR2 FYEKMQ (reference sequence). This CDR3 spans 16 amino acids. Trimming cost V 5 bases and J 4 bases, with 18 bases left between them. The CDR3 here is CASSEKPGLTYNEQFF. DNA of the CDR3: TGTGCCAGCAGCGAAAAGCCGGGACTTACGTACAATGAGCAGTTCTTC. The variable domain in full, completed from reference TRBV13 and TRBJ2-1, reads AAGVIQSPRHLIKEKRETATLKCYPIPRHDTVYWYQQGPGQDPQFLISFYEKMQSDKGSIPDRFSAQQFSDYHSELNMSSLELGDSALYFCASSEKPGLTYNEQFFGPGTRLTVL.

This clone was observed a handful of times. The CDR3 DNA is TGCGCCAGCAGTACAGAGGACTACAATGAGCAGTTCTTC. Protein sequence: CASSTEDYNEQFF. The chain recombines TRBV10-2 with TRBJ2-1; D gene unclear. CDR1 is WSHSY, CDR2 SAAADI, per germline. V shed 5 bases and J shed 3 bases, with 8 bases lying between them. The CDR3 runs 13 residues.

V is TRBV1 and J is TRBJ1-1. TRBV1 is listed as a pseudogene. The CDR3 extends over 14 amino acids. CDR3 in DNA: TGCACCAGCAGCCAGATAGGGAAGGCAAAGTTAGCTTTCTTT. Translated: CTSSQIGKAKLAFF.

The chain combines TRBV28 with TRBJ2-1; D might be TRBD2 (5 bases). V was shortened by 6 bases and J by 9 bases, with 12 bases between the two germline ends. This CDR3 has 12 residues. Germline lookup yields CDR1 MDHEN and CDR2 SYDVKM. CDR3 in amino acids: CASSSTRVEQFF. The CDR3 nucleotides read TGTGCCAGCAGCTCAACGAGGGTTGAGCAGTTCTTC.

This clone appeared a few times. The gene calls are TRBV2 and TRBJ2-2; 7 bases line up with TRBD2. The ends lost 8 bases at V and 2 bases at J; junction bases unmatched: 8. Per the germline V gene, CDR1 is SNHLY and CDR2 is FYNNEI. The CDR3 is 15 amino acids. CDR3 in DNA: TGTGCCAGCCGATGGAGGGAGGGTAACACCGGGGAGCTGTTTTTT. It yields the protein CASRWREGNTGELFF. The variable domain in full, completed from reference TRBV2 and TRBJ2-2, reads EPEVTQTPSHQVTQMGQEVILRCVPISNHLYFYWYRQILGQKVEFLVSFYNNEISEKSEIFDDQFSVERPDGSNFTLKIRSTKLEDSAMYFCASRWREGNTGELFFGEGSRLTVL.

The chain is built from TRBV7-2 and TRBJ2-3, with TRBD2 matching 7 bases. The ends lost 1 base at V and 1 base at J; junction bases unmatched: 5. CDR3 length: 16 amino acids. Germline V gives CDR1 SGHTA, CDR2 FQGNSA. The CDR3 loop is CASSLGLAVRTDTQYF. CDR3 bases: TGTGCCAGCAGCTTAGGTCTAGCGGTCCGCACAGATACGCAGTATTTT.

The chain joins TRBV5-4 to TRBJ1-2, with TRBD1 matching over 7 bases. CDR3 length: 15 residues. The V gene end was trimmed by 4 bases and the J gene end by 4 bases; junction bases not matched to a gene: 10. From germline, CDR1 is SGHNT and CDR2 YYREEE (reference sequence). The CDR3 DNA reads as TGTGCCAGCAGCAACGGACAGGCCCTCTTCTATGGCTACACCTTC. Translation gives CASSNGQALFYGYTF.

The chain couples TRBV6-5 to TRBJ2-7; weak D call: TRBD2 (5 bases). V was pared by 0 bases and J by 0 bases, with 9 bases between. Germline CDR1 and CDR2: MNHEY and SVGAGI. There are 15 residues in the CDR3. The CDR3 here is CASSYSSRGSYEQYF. The CDR3 DNA is TGTGCCAGCAGTTACTCGTCCCGGGGCTCCTACGAGCAGTACTTC.

A single count supports this clone. The chain uses TRBV28 and TRBJ2-3; the D gene is possibly TRBD2 (5 bases). Germline CDR1 is MDHEN and CDR2 is SYDVKM. The V end lost 5 bases, the J end lost 2 bases, and 17 bases lay between the germline ends. The CDR3 extends over 16 amino acids. The CDR3, as DNA: TGTGCCAGCAGTCCCAGTGGAGGTGTTATCACAGATACGCAGTATTTT. Its protein product is CASSPSGGVITDTQYF.

The CDR3 sequence: CASRGSVYNEQFF. The CDR3 DNA reads as TGTGCCTCCCGGGGGTCAGTATACAATGAGCAGTTCTTC. The V gene is TRBV2, the J gene TRBJ2-1; D may be TRBD2 (6 bases). The V gene lost 11 bases and the J gene lost 4 bases, with 15 bases spanning the gap. Germline-derived CDR1 and CDR2 are SNHLY and FYNNEI. This CDR3 has 13 residues.

The chain joins TRBV25-1 to TRBJ2-1; D perhaps matches TRBD1 (5 bases). V lost 5 bases to trimming and J lost 5 bases, with 16 bases between them. CDR1 is MGHDK and CDR2 is SYGVNS in the germline V gene. CDR3 length: 15 residues. CDR3 DNA sequence: TGTGCCAGCAGTACAGGCAATTTTCCAGACAATGAGCAGTTCTTC. This encodes CASSTGNFPDNEQFF.

The chain combines TRBV9 with TRBJ1-1; D gene uncertain. This CDR3 contains 15 residues. Trimming removed 4 bases from V and 3 bases from J, with 16 bases in between. Germline CDR1 and CDR2: SGDLS and YYNGEE. The CDR3 spells CASSPGRLSYTEAFF. CDR3 nucleotide sequence: TGTGCCAGCAGCCCCGGACGCCTTAGTTACACTGAAGCTTTCTTT.

This clone was counted a few times. The genes are TRBV5-1 and TRBJ2-3; 7 bases align to TRBD1. The length of the CDR3 is 15 residues. V was clipped by 1 base and J by 5 bases; unmatched bases: 7. CDR1 and CDR2 from the germline V gene are SGHRS and YFSETQ. The CDR3 DNA reads as TGCGCCAGCAGCTTGAGGGGGACAGCTCAAGATACGCAGTATTTT. Translated: CASSLRGTAQDTQYF.

This clone occurred a few times. DNA of the CDR3: TGTGCCAGCAGCCAAGAGACTCGAGAGCTCTATGGCTACACCTTC. This codes for CASSQETRELYGYTF. The chain recombines TRBV4-2 with TRBJ1-2; D not resolved. V was shortened by 0 bases and J by 4 bases, with 12 bases between the two germline ends. Germline values: CDR1 LGHNA, CDR2 YNFKEQ. The CDR3 has 15 residues.

The chain joins TRBV5-6 to TRBJ1-1; maybe TRBD1 (5 bases). V gave up 7 bases and J gave up 4 bases, with 20 bases separating them. Germline loops: CDR1 SGHDT, CDR2 YYEEEE. This CDR3 is built from 15 residues. The CDR3 sequence is CASRGYRGRTTEAFF. The CDR3 coding sequence is TGTGCCAGCCGGGGGTATAGGGGAAGGACCACTGAAGCTTTCTTT. The variable domain in full, completed from reference TRBV5-6 and TRBJ1-1, reads DAGVTQSPTHLIKTRGQQVTLRCSPKSGHDTVSWYQQALGQGPQFIFQYYEEEERQRGNFPDRFSGHQFPNYSSELNVNALLLGDSALYLCASRGYRGRTTEAFFGQGTRLTVV.

This chain links TRBV27 with TRBJ2-4; 7 bases map to TRBD1. The germline gives CDR1 MNHEY, CDR2 SMNVEV (reference sequence). This CDR3 has 13 amino acids. Trimming at V came to 2 bases and at J to 6 bases, leaving 1 base not matched to a gene. The CDR3 spells CASSLRQGNIQYF. CDR3 nucleotides: TGTGCCAGCAGTTTAAGACAGGGAAACATTCAGTACTTC.

There are a few counts of this clone. The CDR3 sequence: CASSLWQAGGPQSGELFF. Here the CDR3 DNA reads TGTGCCAGCAGTTTATGGCAAGCGGGAGGCCCCCAGAGCGGGGAGCTGTTTTTT. The chain uses TRBV28 and TRBJ2-2; the match to TRBD2 covers 9 bases. The CDR3 runs to 18 residues. CDR1 is MDHEN, CDR2 SYDVKM, per germline. With V trimmed by 0 bases and J by 7 bases, 12 bases remained unmatched.

V usage is TRBV7-2 and J usage is TRBJ2-7; 7 bases map to TRBD2. J was trimmed by 3 bases and V by 2 bases; bases with no gene match: 1. Germline V gene sequence: CDR1 SGHTA, CDR2 FQGNSA. This CDR3 contains 13 residues. The CDR3 is CASSLTSVYEQYF. CDR3 sequence (DNA): TGTGCCAGCAGCTTAACTAGCGTCTACGAGCAGTACTTC.